This T cell receptor beta chain was retrieved from a study of circulating and synovial CD4+ cells in juvenile arthritis. Looked up from germline, CDR1 is SGHVS and CDR2 is FQNEAQ. CDR3 length: 16 amino acids. V trimming: 3 bases; J trimming: 5 bases; junction bases outside the gene matches: 12. The assay was immunoSEQ multiplex PCR, and TCRdb's table has in-frame clones only and misses some. The table records thousands of clones, roughly nine tenths of them present only once. The specimen was HLA-DR+ CD4+ T cells from blood. Subset described: circulating pathogenic-like lymphocytes, sorted as HLA-DR+CD14-CD3+CD4+CD25low/- blood T cells. This TCR was sampled from a human donor with juvenile idiopathic arthritis. The genes are TRBV7-8 and TRBJ1-1, with 7 bases lining up with TRBD1. DNA of the CDR3: TGTGCCAGCAGCTTGATGGCCGGGACAGTGCGTACTGAAGCTTTCTTT. Its protein is CASSLMAGTVRTEAFF.